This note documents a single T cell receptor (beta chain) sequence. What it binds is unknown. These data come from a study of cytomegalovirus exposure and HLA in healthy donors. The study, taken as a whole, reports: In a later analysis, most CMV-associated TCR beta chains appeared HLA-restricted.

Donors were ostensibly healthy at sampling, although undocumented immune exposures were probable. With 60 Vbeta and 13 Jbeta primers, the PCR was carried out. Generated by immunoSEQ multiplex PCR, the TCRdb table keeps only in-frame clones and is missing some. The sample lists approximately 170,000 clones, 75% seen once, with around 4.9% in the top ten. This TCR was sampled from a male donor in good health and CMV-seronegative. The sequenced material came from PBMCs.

Here the CDR3 DNA reads TGTGCCAGCAGTGAGATGACAGGGGAAAACTACGAGCAGTACTTC. This codes for CASSEMTGENYEQYF. The genes are TRBV2 and TRBJ2-7, with TRBD1 identical over 8 bases. This CDR3 has 15 residues. After removal of 3 bases from V and 3 bases from J, the junction contained 7 bases not matched to a gene. Germline V gene lookup returns CDR1 SNHLY and CDR2 FYNNEI.